This TCR beta chain was recovered during a study of blood T cell repertoires in COVID-19. Overall study: The samples span acute and convalescent COVID-19 from the United States, Italy and Spain. PBMCs, B-cell-depleted T cells, or T cells provided the cDNA or gDNA that made up the material.

Trimming took off 3 bases at V and 5 bases at J, with 14 bases between the two ends. Germline CDR1 reads SQVTM; CDR2 reads ANQGSEA. This CDR3 comprises 14 residues. Original data processing: Quantification of nucleated cells was approximated via reference gene primer amplification. Here immunoSEQ multiplex PCR was the method, and the copy in TCRdb shows in-frame clones only, minus some. V and J calls and clone size follow that table, whereas D and trimming were derived from the DNA. The sample consists of about 220,000 clones, 65% to 85% of them appearing once. The sequence was obtained from a human donor in a cohort sampled during active COVID-19. The rearrangement joins TRBV29-1 to TRBJ2-1; D gene unclear. The sequenced material came from peripheral blood. The CDR3 spells CSVDTGALHNEQFF. The CDR3 nucleotides are TGCAGCGTTGATACCGGTGCCCTCCACAATGAGCAGTTCTTC.